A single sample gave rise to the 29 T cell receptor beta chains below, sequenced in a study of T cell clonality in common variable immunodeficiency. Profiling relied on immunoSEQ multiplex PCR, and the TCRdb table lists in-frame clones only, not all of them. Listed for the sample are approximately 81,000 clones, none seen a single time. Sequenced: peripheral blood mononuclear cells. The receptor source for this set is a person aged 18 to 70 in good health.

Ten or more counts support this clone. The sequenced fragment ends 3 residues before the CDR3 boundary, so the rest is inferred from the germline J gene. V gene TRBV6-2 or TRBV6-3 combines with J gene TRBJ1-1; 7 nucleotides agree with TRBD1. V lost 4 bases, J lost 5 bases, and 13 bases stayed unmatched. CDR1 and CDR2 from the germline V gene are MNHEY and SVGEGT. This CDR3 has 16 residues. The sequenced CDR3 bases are TGTGCCAGCAGTTCTACAGGGGCACCGTCTAGGACTGAA. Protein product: CASSSTGAPSRTE. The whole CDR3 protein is CASSSTGAPSRTEAFF.

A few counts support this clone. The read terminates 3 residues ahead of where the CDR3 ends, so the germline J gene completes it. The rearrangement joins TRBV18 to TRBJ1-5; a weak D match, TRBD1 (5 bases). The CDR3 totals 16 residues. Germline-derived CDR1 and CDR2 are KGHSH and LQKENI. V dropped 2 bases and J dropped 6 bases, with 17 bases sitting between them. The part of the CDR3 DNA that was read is TGTGCCAGCTCACCATTAGTACAGGACCCTCTTCAGCCC. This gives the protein CASSPLVQDPLQP. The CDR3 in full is CASSPLVQDPLQPQHF. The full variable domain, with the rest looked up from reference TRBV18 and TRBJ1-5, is NAGVMQNPRHLVRRRGQEARLRCSPMKGHSHVYWYRQLPEEGLKFMVYLQKENIIDESGMPKERFSAEFPKEGPSILRIQQVVRGDSAAYFCASSPLVQDPLQPQHFGDGTRLSIL.

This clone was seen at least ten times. CDR3 region: CASSPLRGRLYEQYF. Incomplete CDR3 DNA: TGTGCCAGCAGCCCCCTAAGGGGGAGGCTCTACGAG. J is TRBJ2-7 and V is TRBV3-1 (or the pseudogene TRBV3-2); D possibly uses TRBD1 or TRBD2 (6 bases each). From the germline J gene comes the end of the CDR3, since the read stops 3 residues before it. The germline CDR1 and CDR2 sequences are LGHDT and YNNKEL (reference sequence). V lost 4 bases and J 3 bases, leaving 16 bases between the germline ends. CDR3 length: 15 residues.

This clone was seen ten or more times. The DNA read from the CDR3 is TGTGCCAGCAGAAGGACTAGCGGGAGCTACGAG. This translates into CASRRTSGSYE. The full CDR3 protein reads CASRRTSGSYEQYF. This chain connects TRBV2 to TRBJ2-7; TRBD2 agrees at 13 bases. Read coverage stops 3 residues before the CDR3 terminus; the germline J gene supplies the remainder. CDR1 and CDR2 (germline): SNHLY, FYNNEI. Trimming took 6 bases from V and 3 from J; bases not matched to a gene: 2. The CDR3 totals 14 residues.

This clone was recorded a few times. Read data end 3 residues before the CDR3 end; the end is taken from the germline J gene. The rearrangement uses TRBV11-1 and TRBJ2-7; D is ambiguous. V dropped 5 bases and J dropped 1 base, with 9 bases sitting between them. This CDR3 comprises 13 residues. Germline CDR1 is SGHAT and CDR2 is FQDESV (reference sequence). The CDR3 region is CASSPGQSYEQYF. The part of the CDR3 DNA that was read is TGTGCCAGCAGCCCAGGCCAGTCCTACGAG. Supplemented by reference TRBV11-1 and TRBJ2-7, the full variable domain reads EAEVAQSPRYKITEKSQAVAFWCDPISGHATLYWYRQILGQGPELLVQFQDESVVDDSQLPKDRFSAERLKGVDSTLKIQPAELGDSAMYLCASSPGQSYEQYFGPGTRLTVT.

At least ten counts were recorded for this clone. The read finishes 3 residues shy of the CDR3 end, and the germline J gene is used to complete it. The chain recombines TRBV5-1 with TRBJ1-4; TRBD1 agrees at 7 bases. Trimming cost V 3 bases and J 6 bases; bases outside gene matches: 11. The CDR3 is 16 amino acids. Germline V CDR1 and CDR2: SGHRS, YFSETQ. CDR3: CASSSGGRGTDEKLFF. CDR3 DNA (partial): TGCGCCAGCAGCTCCGGTGGTCGGGGGACAGATGAAAAA.

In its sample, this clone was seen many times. CDR3 loop: CASSSPGQGAFGYTF. The CDR3 bases that were read are TGTGCCAGCAGCTCACCGGGACAGGGGGCTTTCGGC. The chain is built from TRBV5-5 and TRBJ1-2; 12 bases map to TRBD1. The read comes to an end 3 residues before the CDR3 does, leaving the germline J gene to fill in the end. Germline loops: CDR1 SGHKS, CDR2 YYEKEE (reference sequence). The CDR3 contains 15 residues.

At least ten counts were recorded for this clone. The CDR3: CSARQGANYGYTF. CDR3 DNA, as far as it was read: TGCAGCGCCCGACAGGGAGCTAACTATGGC. This rearrangement joins TRBV29-1 to TRBJ1-2; 7 bases map to TRBD1. The read is 3 residues too short to cover the CDR3 end, so that end is filled in from the germline J gene. The V gene's germline CDR1 is SQVTM and CDR2 ANQGSEA. V was pared by 7 bases and J by 0 bases, with 5 bases of the junction left unmatched. The CDR3 consists of 13 residues. Full variable domain (missing parts from reference TRBV29-1 and TRBJ1-2): SAVISQKPSRDICQRGTSLTIQCQVDSQVTMMFWYRQQPGQSLTLIATANQGSEATYESGFVIDKFPISRPNLTFSTLTVSNMSPEDSSIYLCSARQGANYGYTFGSGTRLTVV.

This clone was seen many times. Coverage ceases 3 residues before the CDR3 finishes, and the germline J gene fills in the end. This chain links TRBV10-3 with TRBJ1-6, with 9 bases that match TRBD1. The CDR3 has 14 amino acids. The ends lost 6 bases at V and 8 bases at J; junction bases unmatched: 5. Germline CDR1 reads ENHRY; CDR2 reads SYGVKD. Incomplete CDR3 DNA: TGTGCCATCAGGGGGGGACAGGGACATTCACCC. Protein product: CAIRGGQGHSP. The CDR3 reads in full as CAIRGGQGHSPLHF.

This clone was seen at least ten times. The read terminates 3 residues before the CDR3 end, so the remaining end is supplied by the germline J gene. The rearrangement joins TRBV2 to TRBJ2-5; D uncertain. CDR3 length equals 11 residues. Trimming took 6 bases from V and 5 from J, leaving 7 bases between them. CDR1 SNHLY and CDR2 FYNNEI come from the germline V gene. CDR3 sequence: CASSPRETQYF. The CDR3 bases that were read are TGTGCCAGCAGCCCGCGGGAGACC.

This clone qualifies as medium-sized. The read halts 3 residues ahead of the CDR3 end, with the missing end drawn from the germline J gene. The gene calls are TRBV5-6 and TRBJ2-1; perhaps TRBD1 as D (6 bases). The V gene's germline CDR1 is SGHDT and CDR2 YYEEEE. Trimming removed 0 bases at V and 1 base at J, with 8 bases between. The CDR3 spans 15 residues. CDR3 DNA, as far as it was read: TGTGCCAGCAGCTTGGAACAGGGTTCCTACAATGAG. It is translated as CASSLEQGSYNE. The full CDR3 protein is CASSLEQGSYNEQFF.

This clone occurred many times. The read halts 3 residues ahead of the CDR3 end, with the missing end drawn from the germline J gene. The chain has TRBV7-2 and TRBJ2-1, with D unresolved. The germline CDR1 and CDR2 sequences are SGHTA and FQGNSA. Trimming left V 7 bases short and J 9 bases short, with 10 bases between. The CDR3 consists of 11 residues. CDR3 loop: CASTNEVEQFF. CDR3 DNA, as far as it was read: TGTGCCAGCACCAACGAGGTTGAG.

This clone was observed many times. The sequenced part of the CDR3 DNA is TGTGCCAGCAGTGAGTTGGGCCTGCATAGCAATCAGCCC. Protein sequence: CASSELGLHSNQP. The whole CDR3 protein reads CASSELGLHSNQPQHF. V and J are TRBV2 and TRBJ1-5; no clear D gene. The read finishes 3 residues shy of the CDR3 end, and the germline J gene is used to complete it. The CDR3 extends over 16 amino acids. Trimming shortened V by 3 bases and J by 0 bases, and 12 bases separated the two germline ends. Germline lookup yields CDR1 SNHLY and CDR2 FYNNEI.

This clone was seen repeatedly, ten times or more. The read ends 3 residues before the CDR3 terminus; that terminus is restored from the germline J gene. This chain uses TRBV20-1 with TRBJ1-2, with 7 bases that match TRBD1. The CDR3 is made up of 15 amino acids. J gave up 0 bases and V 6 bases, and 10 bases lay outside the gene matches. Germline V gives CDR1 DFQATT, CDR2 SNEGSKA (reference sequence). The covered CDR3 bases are TGCAGTGCAAACGACAGGGTCATGACTAACTATGGC. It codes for CSANDRVMTNYG. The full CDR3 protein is CSANDRVMTNYGYTF.

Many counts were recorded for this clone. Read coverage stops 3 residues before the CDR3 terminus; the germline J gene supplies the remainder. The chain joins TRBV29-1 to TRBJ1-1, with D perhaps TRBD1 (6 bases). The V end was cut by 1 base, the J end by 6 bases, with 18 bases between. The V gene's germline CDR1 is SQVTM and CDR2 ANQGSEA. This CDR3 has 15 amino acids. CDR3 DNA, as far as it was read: TGCAGCGTTGAAGTCCTGGGGGGGGCAGGGGCTGAA. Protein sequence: CSVEVLGGAGAE. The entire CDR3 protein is CSVEVLGGAGAEAFF.

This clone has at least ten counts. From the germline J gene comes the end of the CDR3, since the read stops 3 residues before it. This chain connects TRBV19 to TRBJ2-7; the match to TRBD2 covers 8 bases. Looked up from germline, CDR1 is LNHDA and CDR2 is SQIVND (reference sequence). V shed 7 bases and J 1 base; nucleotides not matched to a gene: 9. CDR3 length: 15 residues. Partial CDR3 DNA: TGTGCCAGTACCCCGACTAGCGAGAAATCCTACGAG. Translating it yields CASTPTSEKSYE. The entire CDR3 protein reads CASTPTSEKSYEQYF.

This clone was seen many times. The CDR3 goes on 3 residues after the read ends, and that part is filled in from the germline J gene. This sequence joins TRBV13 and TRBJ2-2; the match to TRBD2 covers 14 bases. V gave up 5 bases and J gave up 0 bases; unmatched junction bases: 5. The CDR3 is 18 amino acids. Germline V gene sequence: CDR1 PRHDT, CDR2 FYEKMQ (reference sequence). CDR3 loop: CASSAWTSGRSNTGELFF. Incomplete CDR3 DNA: TGTGCCAGCAGCGCGTGGACTAGCGGGAGGTCGAACACCGGGGAG. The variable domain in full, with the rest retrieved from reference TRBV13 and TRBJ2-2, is AAGVIQSPRHLIKEKRETATLKCYPIPRHDTVYWYQQGPGQDPQFLISFYEKMQSDKGSIPDRFSAQQFSDYHSELNMSSLELGDSALYFCASSAWTSGRSNTGELFFGEGSRLTVL.

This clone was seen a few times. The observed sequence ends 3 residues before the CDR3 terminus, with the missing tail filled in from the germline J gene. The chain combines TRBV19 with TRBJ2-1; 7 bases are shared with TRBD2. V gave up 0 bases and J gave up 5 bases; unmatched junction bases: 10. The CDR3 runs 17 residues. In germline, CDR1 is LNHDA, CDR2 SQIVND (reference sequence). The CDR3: CASSIDHRDYGDNEQFF. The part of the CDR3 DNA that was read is TGTGCCAGTAGTATAGATCATCGGGACTACGGCGACAATGAG.

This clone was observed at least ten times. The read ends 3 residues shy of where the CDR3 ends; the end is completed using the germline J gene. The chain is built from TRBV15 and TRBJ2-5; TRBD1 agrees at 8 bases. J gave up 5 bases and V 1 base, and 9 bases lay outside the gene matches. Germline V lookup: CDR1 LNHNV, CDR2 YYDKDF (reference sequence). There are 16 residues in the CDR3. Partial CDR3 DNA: TGTGCCACCAGCAGAGGCGGACAGGGAGGATTGGAGACC. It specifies CATSRGGQGGLET. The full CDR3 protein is CATSRGGQGGLETQYF.

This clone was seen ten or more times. The DNA read from the CDR3 is TGCAGTGCTAGTGGGCAGGGGGATAATTCACCC. This gives the protein CSASGQGDNSP. The entire CDR3 sequence reads CSASGQGDNSPLHF. The chain uses TRBV20-1 and TRBJ1-6; 7 bases align to TRBD1. The read halts 3 residues ahead of the CDR3 end, with the missing end drawn from the germline J gene. V dropped 3 bases and J dropped 5; count of bases not matched to a gene: 4. Germline lookup yields CDR1 DFQATT and CDR2 SNEGSKA (reference sequence). The CDR3 spans 14 residues.

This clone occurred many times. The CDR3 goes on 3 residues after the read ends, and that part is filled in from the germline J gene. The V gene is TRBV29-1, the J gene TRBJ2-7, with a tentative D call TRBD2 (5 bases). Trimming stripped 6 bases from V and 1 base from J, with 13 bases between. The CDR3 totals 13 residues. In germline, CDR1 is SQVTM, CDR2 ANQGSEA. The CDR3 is CSVTWTGSYEQYF. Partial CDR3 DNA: TGCAGCGTGACATGGACTGGATCCTACGAG.

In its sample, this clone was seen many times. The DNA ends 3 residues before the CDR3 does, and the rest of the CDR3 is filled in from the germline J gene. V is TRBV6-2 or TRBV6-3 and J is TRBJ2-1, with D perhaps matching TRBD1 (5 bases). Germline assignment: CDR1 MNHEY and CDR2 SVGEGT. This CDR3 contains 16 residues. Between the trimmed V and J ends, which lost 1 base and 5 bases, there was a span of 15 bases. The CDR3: CASSYLQESYNNEQFF. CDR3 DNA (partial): TGTGCCAGCAGTTACTTACAGGAGTCATATAACAATGAG.

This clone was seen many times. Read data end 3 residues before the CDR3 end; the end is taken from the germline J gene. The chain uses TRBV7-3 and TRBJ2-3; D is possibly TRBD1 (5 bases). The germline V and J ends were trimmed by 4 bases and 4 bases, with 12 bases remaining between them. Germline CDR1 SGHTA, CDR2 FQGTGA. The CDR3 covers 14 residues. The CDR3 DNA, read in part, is TGTGCCAGCAGCTCTCAGGGTTTGCCAGATACG. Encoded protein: CASSSQGLPDT. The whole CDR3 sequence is CASSSQGLPDTQYF.

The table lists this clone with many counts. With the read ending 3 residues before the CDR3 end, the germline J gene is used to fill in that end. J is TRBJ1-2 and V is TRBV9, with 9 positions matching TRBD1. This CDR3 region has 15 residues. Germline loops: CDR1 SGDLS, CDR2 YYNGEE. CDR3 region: CASSYTLQGAQGYTF. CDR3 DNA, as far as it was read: TGTGCCAGCAGCTATACCCTACAGGGGGCACAAGGC.

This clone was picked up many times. The part of the CDR3 DNA that was read is TGTGCCAGCAGTCAACAACAGGGGAATACG. It specifies CASSQQQGNT. Given in full, the CDR3 is CASSQQQGNTQYF. This rearrangement joins TRBV6-2 or TRBV6-3 to TRBJ2-3; 7 bases agree with TRBD1. The CDR3 end is not reached by the read, which stops 3 residues before it; the germline J gene fills it in. The germline V gene has CDR1 MNHEY and CDR2 SVGEGT. This CDR3 contains 13 residues. V shed 5 bases, J shed 7 bases, and the junction held 6 bases outside the gene matches.

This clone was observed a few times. The covered CDR3 bases are TGTGCCAGCAGCTCGAAGCTTCGGCAGGGGGAA. Amino acid sequence: CASSSKLRQGE. The whole CDR3 sequence is CASSSKLRQGEAFF. The chain is built from TRBV11-1 and TRBJ1-1; tentatively, D is TRBD1 (6 bases). Read data end 3 residues before the CDR3 end; the end is taken from the germline J gene. Germline-derived CDR1 and CDR2 are SGHAT and FQDESV (reference sequence). This CDR3 region has 14 residues.

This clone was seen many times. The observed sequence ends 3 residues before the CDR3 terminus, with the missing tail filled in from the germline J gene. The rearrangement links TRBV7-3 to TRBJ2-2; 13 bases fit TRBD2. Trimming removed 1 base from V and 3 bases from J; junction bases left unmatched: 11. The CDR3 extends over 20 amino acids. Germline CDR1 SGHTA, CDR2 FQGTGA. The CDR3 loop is CASSLRGWTSGSGDTGELFF. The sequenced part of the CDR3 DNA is TGTGCCAGCAGCTTAAGGGGATGGACTAGCGGGAGTGGGGACACCGGGGAG.

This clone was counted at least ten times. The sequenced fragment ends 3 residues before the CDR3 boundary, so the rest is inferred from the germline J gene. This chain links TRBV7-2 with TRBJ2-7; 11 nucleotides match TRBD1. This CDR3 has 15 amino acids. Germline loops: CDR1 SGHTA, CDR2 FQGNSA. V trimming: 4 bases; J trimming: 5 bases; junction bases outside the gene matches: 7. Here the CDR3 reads CASSSGGTGGNEQYF. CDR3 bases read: TGTGCCAGCAGCTCCGGTGGGACAGGGGGGAACGAG.

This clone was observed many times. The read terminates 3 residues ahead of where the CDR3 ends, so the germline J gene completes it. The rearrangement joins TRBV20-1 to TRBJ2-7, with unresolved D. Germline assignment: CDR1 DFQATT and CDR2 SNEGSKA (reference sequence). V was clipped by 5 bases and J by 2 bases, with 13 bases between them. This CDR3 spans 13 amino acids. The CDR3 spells CSAHSSPPYEQYF. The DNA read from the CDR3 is TGCAGTGCTCACTCTAGTCCCCCCTACGAG.